This T cell receptor (beta chain) was retrieved from a study of blood T cell repertoires in COVID-19 (dated by TCRdb to the early 2020s). At the level of the whole study: Samples covering the acute and convalescent phases of COVID-19 were provided by collaborators in the United States, Italy and Spain. The prospective study material was composed of cDNA or gDNA derived from T cells, B-cell-depleted T cells, or PBMCs. Subjects who had been exposed to COVID-19, were actively infected with it, or had recovered from it provided the deeply sampled blood TCRbeta repertoires that made up the dataset. The repertoires were released in a freely available public database meant as a resource for research on the immune response to SARS-CoV-2. The samples were drawn from the first 160 participants of the ongoing ImmuneRACE study and from over 950 subjects provided by 6 global collaborators. The sample metadata nearly always contained a de-identified subject ID, COVID-19 status, age in years and sex. Where available, HLA class I and class II types were obtained from metadata supplied by the sample provider rather than from assay-based typing.

Collaborating institutions collected whole blood in K2EDTA tubes following their own protocols. For TCRbeta analysis, collaborator samples were shipped as frozen whole blood, as isolated PBMCs, or as DNA extracted from either sample type. Summary of the overall study and its limitations: How much clinical and demographic metadata was included differed by source and by participant, and the metadata was provided uncurated.

The CDR1 and CDR2 encoded by the germline V gene are SGHRS and YFSETQ. The CDR3 numbers 15 residues from cysteine through phenylalanine. Solely the CDR3 DNA is kept, with 45 bases framed from the first base. Trimming takes 7 bases from V and 0 bases from J, and the germline ends sit 16 bases apart. About this clone itself: The antigen this receptor binds is unknown. No base quality information exists; no much larger clone differs at one position.

The immunoSEQ Assay, a bias-controlled multiplex PCR, was used to amplify TCRbeta CDR3 regions from genomic DNA. The authors processed their data as follows. The number of nucleated cells in each sample was estimated by amplification of reference gene primers within the assay. To quantify the absolute abundance of each unique TCRbeta CDR3 rearrangement, sequence reads were collapsed and filtered. Productive Simpson clonality was computed per sample as the square root of Simpson's diversity index over productive rearrangements. TCRdb stores this immuneACCESS table with in-frame sequences only. Part of the clones is absent; in the studies checked, under half of the shortfall reflects unresolved V genes, and no reason is known for the rest. V and J calls and clone size follow that table, whereas D and trimming were derived from the DNA. The sample table shows under 55,000 clones, and approximately 87% are seen once. About 5.8% of the sample goes to the ten largest clones.

Sequenced material: peripheral blood. This receptor was taken from a human donor in a cohort sampled during active COVID-19. The chain employs TRBV5-1 and TRBJ1-2; TRBD1 is a weak D gene call, 5 bases matching. The DNA sequence reads TGCGCCAGCGCAAAGGAGGGGACCACTAACTATGGCTACACCTTC. It translates as CASAKEGTTNYGYTF.